The sequence of this T cell receptor (beta chain) was determined in a study of T cells after yellow fever vaccination (dated by TCRdb to the late 2010s). Broadly, across the study: The SMART-Seq v4 Ultra Low Input RNA kit was used to prepare libraries from fractions with low cell numbers. To track T-cell clones before and after primary and booster YFV17D yellow fever vaccination, bulk TCR alpha and beta repertoires were sequenced longitudinally. The cohort comprised two healthy male donors, one aged 18 to 30 and one aged 30 to 40 years. Blood samples were taken at several timepoints before and after primary and secondary immunization, and bulk PBMC replicates and cell subsets were isolated. General conclusions and limits of the study: Most clones expanded after primary vaccination were re-detected after the booster (almost 98% of CD4 and around 86% of CD8), suggesting broad memory maintenance. Compared with the primary T-cell response, the secondary T-cell response was weaker but faster, peaking on day 5 rather than day 15. FACS-sorted repertoires could contain abundant contaminating clonotypes from the bulk population, so computational filtering was required. Because only a couple of donors were included in the study, the extent to which the findings can be generalized is limited. A small share of clonotypes occurred in both CD4 and CD8 compartments, likely arising from convergent recombination.

TCR cDNA was made using 5'RACE template switching, a step that added a universal primer site and unique molecular identifiers. Priming of cDNA synthesis was performed from both the TCR alpha and TCR beta constant segments. Libraries were amplified in two PCR steps, with sample barcodes and sequencing adapters added in the second step. Libraries were sequenced on Illumina HiSeq 2500 (2x100 bp) or NovaSeq (2x150 bp). The paper's processing steps were these. Demultiplexing of reads and collapsing into UMI consensus sequences were performed with MIGEC, and V(D)J alignment was carried out with MiXCR. Vaccine-responding clonotypes were identified with edgeR using replicate PBMC samples, with FDR below 0.01 and a log2 fold change above 5 up to day 15 being required. Bulk clonotypes were assigned CD4 or CD8 identity according to which sequenced CD4 or CD8 repertoire held them at higher abundance. TCRdb itself trimmed the public reads at Q25 with fastp, ran MiXCR and retained productive beta chains. Rows are unified per CDR3 protein, each entry keeping the most common DNA and genes. TCRdb, rather than the study authors, made the V and J calls. The sample contains about 63,000 distinct CDR3 sequences, 6.5% to 8% of them found a single time. Jointly, the top ten make up 36% of the sample.

This clonotype was counted at least ten times. Its cognate antigen has yet to be identified. Base quality data are lacking; no much larger clone is found one base away. The junction shows trimming of 4 bases on V and 5 bases on J, and the gene matches do not reach 16 bases of it. CDR3 length: 18 amino acids, cysteine to phenylalanine. Only the CDR3 portion is preserved as DNA: 54 bases, with reading frame beginning at the first base. Based on the germline V gene, the CDR1 and CDR2 sequences are MNHEY and SVGAGI. The sample's treatment or condition, from its label and the paper: live attenuated yellow fever vaccine strain. A standard Ficoll-Paque protocol was used to isolate PBMCs from peripheral blood. CD4 and CD8 T-cell fractions were isolated with Dynabeads CD4 and CD8 positive selection kits. TriZol was used to extract RNA from bulk PBMCs, CD4 and CD8 fractions, and dextramer-positive and dextramer-negative fractions.

The receptor was derived from a man aged 25 to 45 who received the YFV17D yellow fever vaccine. Recombination linked TRBV6-5 to TRBJ2-3; 9 central nucleotides agree with TRBD2. Sample: CD8+ T cells sorted from PBMCs, taken 15 days after the yellow fever booster vaccination. The sequenced DNA: TGTGCCAGCAGTTTAGGAGCCCCCGGCGCGGGAGGGGTAGATACGCAGTATTTT. Translated, this is CASSLGAPGAGGVDTQYF.